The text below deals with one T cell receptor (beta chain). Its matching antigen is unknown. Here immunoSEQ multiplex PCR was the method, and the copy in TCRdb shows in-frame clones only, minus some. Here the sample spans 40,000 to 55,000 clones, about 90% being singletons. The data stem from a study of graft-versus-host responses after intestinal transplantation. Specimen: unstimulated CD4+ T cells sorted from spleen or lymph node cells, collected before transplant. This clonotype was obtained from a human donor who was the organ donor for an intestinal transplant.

In nucleotides, the CDR3 is TGCAGCGTTGAAGATCACGGAGCGTCAGATACGCAGTATTTT. It encodes CSVEDHGASDTQYF. The chain joins TRBV29-1 to TRBJ2-3; D is unresolved. The CDR3 is 14 residues long. Trimming left V 0 bases short and J 4 bases short, with 11 bases between. The V gene's germline CDR1 is SQVTM and CDR2 ANQGSEA.